This T cell receptor (beta chain) was captured by sequencing in a study of blood T cell repertoires in COVID-19. On the study more broadly: The United States, Italy and Spain supplied acute and convalescent COVID-19 samples. PBMCs, B-cell-depleted T cells, or T cells were the source of the cDNA or gDNA that made up the material.

The CDR3 loop spans 15 amino acids. Per the germline V gene, CDR1 is SGHKS and CDR2 is YYEKEE (reference sequence). Trimming removed 0 bases from V and 3 bases from J, with 13 bases in between. Per the original data handling: The authors estimated nucleated cell counts from reference gene primer amplification. Some clones are missing from TCRdb's copy, which holds only in-frame ones; the method was immunoSEQ multiplex PCR. Clone size and V and J calls were adopted from that table, with D and trimming inferred from the DNA. The repertoire holds over 200,000 clones, with around four fifths as singletons.

Material: peripheral blood. The rearrangement joins TRBV5-5 to TRBJ2-7; D is perhaps TRBD2 (5 bases). The sequence was collected from an elderly man with acute or convalescent COVID-19. The CDR3 sequence is CASSLAGKANYEQYF. CDR3 coding DNA: TGTGCCAGCAGCTTGGCCGGGAAGGCCAACTACGAGCAGTACTTC.